The 24 T cell receptor beta chains listed next were all sequenced from one sample in a study of blood T cell repertoires in COVID-19 (dated by TCRdb to the early 2020s). The receptor library was made with the immunoSEQ multiplex PCR assay. The clones in this table, taken by TCRdb from immuneACCESS, are in-frame only. Not every clone is retained; where verified, under half of the shortfall comes from an unresolved V gene, and the cause of the rest is unknown. The sample includes hundreds of thousands of clones, with around 89% observed a single time. The ten most abundant clones make up roughly 9% of the sample. The sequenced sample consisted of PBMCs or T cells enriched from blood (not recorded which). These receptors were obtained from a man in his forties who had recovered from COVID-19.

The genes are TRBV6-2 or TRBV6-3 and TRBJ2-1; TRBD1 matches 9 bases. The V gene's germline CDR1 is MNHEY and CDR2 SVGEGT. V lost 0 bases to trimming and J lost 5 bases; unmatched junction nucleotides: 11. This CDR3 is 18 amino acids long. This CDR3 is CASSYSRDRVIDDNEQFF. The DNA for the CDR3 is TGTGCCAGCAGTTACTCGCGGGACAGGGTTATCGACGACAATGAGCAGTTCTTC.

This chain joins TRBV5-4 and TRBJ2-7; 9 positions agree with TRBD1. Trimming took 4 bases from V and 6 from J; bases not matched to a gene: 14. The CDR3 covers 16 residues. Germline V CDR1 and CDR2: SGHNT, YYREEE (reference sequence). The CDR3 is CASSPNGRDRVFEQYF. The DNA of the CDR3 is TGTGCCAGCAGCCCCAATGGCCGGGACAGGGTGTTCGAGCAGTACTTC.

The chain carries TRBV6-5 and TRBJ1-2; weak D call: TRBD1 (5 bases). CDR1 MNHEY and CDR2 SVGAGI come from the germline V gene. The CDR3 sequence is 13 residues long. Trimming left V 7 bases short and J 4 bases short, with 13 bases between. Here the CDR3 reads CASTLGGIYGYTF. CDR3 DNA sequence: TGTGCCAGCACTCTCGGGGGGATCTATGGCTACACCTTC.

This clone was seen more than once but under ten times. The CDR3 sequence is CASRARQGRSPLHF. Here the CDR3 DNA reads TGTGCCAGCAGAGCCCGACAGGGAAGGTCACCCCTCCACTTT. The rearrangement links TRBV6-5 to TRBJ1-6; 7 positions agree with TRBD1. CDR1 and CDR2 from the germline V gene are MNHEY and SVGAGI. The CDR3 is 14 residues long. With V trimmed by 6 bases and J by 10 bases, 9 bases remained unmatched.

The chain employs TRBV5-1 and TRBJ2-3; TRBD2 aligns across 13 bases. V shed 4 bases and J 4 bases; nucleotides not matched to a gene: 6. CDR1 and CDR2 from the germline V gene are SGHRS and YFSETQ. The CDR3 contains 16 residues. DNA of the CDR3: TGCGCCAGCAGCACTAGCGGGGGGGCGATTTCAGATACGCAGTATTTT. It specifies CASSTSGGAISDTQYF. The complete variable domain, with remaining parts taken from reference TRBV5-1 and TRBJ2-3, reads KAGVTQTPRYLIKTRGQQVTLSCSPISGHRSVSWYQQTPGQGLQFLFEYFSETQRNKGNFPGRFSGRQFSNSRSEMNVSTLELGDSALYLCASSTSGGAISDTQYFGPGTRLTVL.

V and J are TRBV6-5 and TRBJ2-4; 11 bases map to TRBD1. The J segment lost 13 bases and the V segment lost 6 bases, leaving 14 bases of the junction unmatched. CDR3 size: 15 residues. CDR1 MNHEY and CDR2 SVGAGI come from the germline V gene. The CDR3 loop is CASSRTGTGGSSQYF. CDR3 nucleotide sequence: TGTGCCAGCAGCCGAACCGGGACAGGGGGTTCGTCGCAGTACTTC.

The rearrangement uses TRBV4-2 and TRBJ2-1; 13 nucleotides align to TRBD2. The length of the CDR3 is 16 residues. V gave up 4 bases and J gave up 8 bases; unmatched junction bases: 8. The germline V gene has CDR1 LGHNA and CDR2 YNFKEQ. This CDR3 reads CASSPGTSGITDEQFF. DNA for the CDR3: TGTGCCAGCAGCCCCGGGACTAGCGGGATCACTGATGAGCAGTTCTTC.

This chain uses TRBV27 with TRBJ1-2, with D perhaps TRBD1 (5 bases). This CDR3 spans 14 amino acids. Germline values: CDR1 MNHEY, CDR2 SMNVEV (reference sequence). V shed 6 bases and J shed 8 bases, with 19 bases lying between them. This CDR3 reads CASRATGGGGGYTF. The CDR3 nucleotides read TGTGCCAGCAGGGCAACGGGGGGGGGAGGAGGCTACACCTTC.

This clone came up a few times. The chain joins TRBV11-3 to TRBJ1-6; 9 bases map to TRBD1. The CDR3 contains 14 residues. V trimming: 7 bases; J trimming: 9 bases; junction bases outside the gene matches: 7. CDR1 is SGHNT and CDR2 is YENEEA in the germline V gene. This chain's CDR3 is CASTSGDRASPLHF. The CDR3 bases are TGTGCCAGCACCTCAGGGGACAGGGCTTCACCCCTCCACTTT.

The V call is TRBV28, the J call TRBJ2-6, with D perhaps TRBD2 (5 bases). The CDR3 has 13 residues. Germline V gene data show CDR1 as MDHEN and CDR2 as SYDVKM. Trimming took 10 bases from V and 4 from J, leaving 11 bases between them. The CDR3 DNA sequence: TGTGCCACCAGAACGGGAGGGGCCAACGTCCTGACTTTC. It specifies CATRTGGANVLTF.

The chain carries TRBV18 and TRBJ1-3, with D hard to call. This CDR3 region has 18 residues. Germline CDR1 KGHSH, CDR2 LQKENI. V shed 4 bases and J shed 0 bases, with 19 bases lying between them. For the CDR3, the DNA is TGTGCCAGCTCACTATCCACCCTAGGCGCGAGCTCTGGAAACACCATATATTTT. Protein: CASSLSTLGASSGNTIYF.

The rearrangement uses TRBV18 and TRBJ1-6, with 8 positions matching TRBD1. CDR3 length: 13 amino acids. Germline-derived CDR1 and CDR2 are KGHSH and LQKENI. V trimming: 2 bases; J trimming: 9 bases; junction bases outside the gene matches: 0. The CDR3 region is CASSPDRGSPLHF. The CDR3 coding sequence is TGTGCCAGCTCACCAGACAGGGGTTCACCCCTCCACTTT.

The rearrangement links TRBV5-5 to TRBJ2-2; D remains unclear. The CDR3 has 15 amino acids. CDR1 is SGHKS and CDR2 is YYEKEE in the germline V gene (reference sequence). The V end lost 0 bases, the J end lost 7 bases, and 13 bases lay between the germline ends. Here the CDR3 DNA reads TGTGCCAGCAGCTTGGTTTTAGTTGGTGTCGGGGAGCTGTTTTTT. Translation: CASSLVLVGVGELFF.

The J gene is TRBJ1-2, the V gene TRBV7-2; TRBD1 aligns across 7 bases. The CDR3 is 14 residues long. CDR1 SGHTA and CDR2 FQGNSA come from the germline V gene. V gave up 5 bases and J gave up 1 base; unmatched junction bases: 4. The chain's CDR3 is CASSQGQINYGYTF. Here the CDR3 DNA reads TGTGCCAGCAGCCAGGGACAGATTAACTATGGCTACACCTTC.

The V and J genes are TRBV16 and TRBJ2-7, with 8 bases aligning to TRBD1. Germline CDR1 is KGHSY and CDR2 is FQNENV. The junction had 8 bases not matched to a gene; V was cut back by 1 base and J by 6 bases. This CDR3 spans 15 amino acids. The CDR3 loop is CASSQFQDRALEQYF. The CDR3 DNA sequence: TGTGCCAGCAGCCAATTCCAGGACAGGGCCCTCGAGCAGTACTTC.

The chain uses TRBV18 and TRBJ2-1; the D gene is possibly TRBD2 (6 bases). This CDR3 is 15 amino acids long. V lost 2 bases and J 4 bases, leaving 12 bases between the germline ends. Germline assignment: CDR1 KGHSH and CDR2 LQKENI. The CDR3 reads CASSPIAGMYNEQFF. The CDR3 nucleotides are TGTGCCAGCTCACCAATTGCGGGAATGTACAATGAGCAGTTCTTC.

V usage is TRBV5-1 and J usage is TRBJ1-1; D is perhaps TRBD1 (6 bases). Per germline, CDR1 SGHRS and CDR2 YFSETQ. The CDR3 has 16 residues. V lost 4 bases to trimming and J lost 0 bases, with 16 bases between them. The CDR3 nucleotides are TGCGCCAGCAGCCCTGGAGGGGGGGTCATGAACACTGAAGCTTTCTTT. Amino acid sequence: CASSPGGGVMNTEAFF.

This clone has only one observation. CDR3 in DNA: TGCGCCAGCAGGACCGGGACAGGGTTATACGAGCAGTACTTC. As protein: CASRTGTGLYEQYF. This chain joins TRBV5-1 and TRBJ2-7; 9 bases agree with TRBD1. V lost 5 bases, J lost 4 bases, and 7 bases stayed unmatched. Germline CDR1 SGHRS, CDR2 YFSETQ. The CDR3 has 14 residues.

The rearrangement joins TRBV9 to TRBJ2-1; the match to TRBD2 covers 10 bases. CDR3 length: 16 residues. V lost 3 bases to trimming and J lost 6 bases; unmatched junction nucleotides: 9. CDR1 is SGDLS, CDR2 YYNGEE, per germline. In DNA form, the CDR3 reads TGTGCCAGCAGCGCGGGAGCTAGCGGGAGCCGCAATGAGCAGTTCTTC. It yields the protein CASSAGASGSRNEQFF.

This clone has just one count. J is TRBJ2-5 and V is TRBV6-2 or TRBV6-3, with D possibly TRBD2 on 6 matching bases. The V gene's germline CDR1 is MNHEY and CDR2 SVGEGT. The CDR3 sequence is 14 residues long. V was clipped by 4 bases and J by 2 bases, with 11 bases between them. The CDR3 loop reads CASSWAGRQETQYF. CDR3 coding DNA: TGTGCCAGCAGTTGGGCAGGGAGGCAAGAGACCCAGTACTTC.

The chain joins TRBV5-4 to TRBJ2-1; D perhaps matches TRBD2 (6 bases). V shed 5 bases and J shed 2 bases, with 14 bases lying between them. The CDR3 consists of 15 residues. Germline lookup yields CDR1 SGHNT and CDR2 YYREEE (reference sequence). The CDR3 loop is CASRSSGWAYNEQFF. The CDR3 region has the DNA TGTGCCAGCAGATCGAGCGGGTGGGCCTACAATGAGCAGTTCTTC. The complete variable domain, with remaining parts taken from reference TRBV5-4 and TRBJ2-1, reads ETGVTQSPTHLIKTRGQQVTLRCSSQSGHNTVSWYQQALGQGPQFIFQYYREEENGRGNFPPRFSGLQFPNYSSELNVNALELDDSALYLCASRSSGWAYNEQFFGPGTRLTVL.

This clone was counted only a few times. The chain carries TRBV2 and TRBJ1-1, with D unclear. The CDR3 loop spans 14 amino acids. Germline CDR1 SNHLY, CDR2 FYNNEI. The ends were cut back, 7 bases at V and 0 bases at J, with 12 bases in the middle. In DNA, the CDR3 is TGTGCCAGCATGGCCCGTATGATGAACACTGAAGCTTTCTTT. This sequence encodes CASMARMMNTEAFF.

The V call is TRBV5-1, the J call TRBJ1-4; D unclear. CDR1 is SGHRS and CDR2 is YFSETQ in the germline V gene. CDR3 length: 15 residues. Trimming removed 0 bases from V and 7 bases from J, with 13 bases in between. In DNA form, the CDR3 reads TGCGCCAGCAGCTTGGATTACGGTGCGGGTGAAAAACTGTTTTTT. It specifies CASSLDYGAGEKLFF.

The rearrangement uses TRBV7-3 and TRBJ2-2; possible D gene TRBD2, 6 bases. In germline, CDR1 is SGHTA, CDR2 FQGTGA. This CDR3 is 15 amino acids long. V was clipped by 6 bases and J by 2 bases, with 13 bases between them. The CDR3 DNA follows: TGTGCCAGCAGATATGGACTAACTAACACCGGGGAGCTGTTTTTT. Amino acids: CASRYGLTNTGELFF.